The 2 T cell receptor beta chains given below trace back to one sample, sequenced in a study of blood T cell repertoires in COVID-19. Profiling relied on immunoSEQ multiplex PCR, and the TCRdb table lists in-frame clones only, not all of them. The data hold about 220,000 clones, with approximately 82% observed a single time. Sequenced material: peripheral blood. These receptors were taken from a woman between 45 and 65 years old with acute or convalescent COVID-19.

The rearrangement links TRBV11-2 to TRBJ1-1, with D possibly being TRBD1 (5 bases). The V end lost 6 bases, the J end lost 4 bases, and 12 bases lay between the germline ends. Germline V lookup: CDR1 SGHAT, CDR2 FQNNGV. CDR3 length equals 13 residues. CDR3 coding DNA: TGTGCCAGCAGATATAGGGGAGGCACTGAAGCTTTCTTT. The encoded protein is CASRYRGGTEAFF.

J is TRBJ2-2 and V is TRBV7-2, with no clear D. The germline V gene has CDR1 SGHTA and CDR2 FQGNSA. This CDR3 has 15 amino acids. Trimming removed 5 bases at V and 2 bases at J, with 12 bases between. CDR3 in DNA: TGTGCCAGCAGCCCACTACTTAGAAACACCGGGGAGCTGTTTTTT. It yields the protein CASSPLLRNTGELFF.